These 9 T cell receptor beta chains originate from one sample sequenced in a study of cytomegalovirus exposure and HLA in healthy donors. The primer mix had 60 Vbeta and 13 Jbeta primers. Produced via immunoSEQ multiplex PCR; TCRdb's table is partial and in-frame only. The sample includes over 80,000 clones, 73% seen only once; the top ten take less than 4%. Sequencing was done on a sample of PBMCs. The receptors were sampled from a man aged 35 to 55 in good health and CMV-seronegative.

This clone has a handful of counts. This chain links TRBV5-1 with TRBJ2-1, with 9 bases that match TRBD1. Germline values: CDR1 SGHRS, CDR2 YFSETQ. The CDR3 contains 18 residues. V dropped 3 bases and J dropped 8; count of bases not matched to a gene: 18. CDR3 in amino acids: CASSSKGQGPIFFYEQFF. CDR3 DNA: TGCGCCAGCAGCTCAAAGGGACAGGGTCCTATCTTTTTCTATGAGCAGTTCTTC.

This clone was recorded a few times. The chain is built from TRBV19 and TRBJ2-4; TRBD1 is a possible D gene (6 bases). Germline V gene sequence: CDR1 LNHDA, CDR2 SQIVND (reference sequence). The CDR3 contains 12 residues. In DNA form, the CDR3 reads TGTACTCGCAGGGGAACCAAAAACATTCAGTACTTC. Encoded protein: CTRRGTKNIQYF.

The gene calls are TRBV5-1 and TRBJ1-2; no definite D call. Germline CDR1 and CDR2: SGHRS and YFSETQ. Trimming removed 0 bases from V and 7 bases from J, with 16 bases in between. This CDR3 is 15 amino acids long. CDR3 sequence reads: CASSLASGESFGYTF. The CDR3 DNA reads TGCGCCAGCAGCTTGGCCAGCGGCGAGTCTTTTGGCTACACCTTC.

The rearrangement joins TRBV11-3 to TRBJ1-1; 8 nucleotides align to TRBD1. Germline CDR1 reads SGHNT; CDR2 reads YENEEA. Losses at the gene ends were 5 bases for V and 1 base for J; bases not matched to a gene: 6. The CDR3 has 15 residues. The CDR3: CASSPTGATNTEAFF. CDR3 DNA: TGTGCCAGCAGCCCGACAGGGGCTACGAACACTGAAGCTTTCTTT.

This chain connects TRBV7-9 to TRBJ2-1; TRBD1 is a possible D gene (5 bases). The CDR3 runs 15 residues. The V and J ends lost 5 bases and 0 bases respectively, with 11 bases between them. Germline assignment: CDR1 SEHNR and CDR2 FQNEAQ (reference sequence). The CDR3 is CASSTYRSSYNEQFF. CDR3 nucleotides: TGTGCCAGCAGCACCTACAGGAGCTCCTACAATGAGCAGTTCTTC.

The count of this clone is one. V usage is TRBV28 and J usage is TRBJ1-4, with 9 bases fitting TRBD1. There are 15 residues in the CDR3. Germline-derived CDR1 and CDR2 are MDHEN and SYDVKM. J was trimmed by 10 bases and V by 5 bases; bases with no gene match: 11. For the CDR3, the DNA is TGTGCCAGCAGTGCCTCGGGACAGGGCTGGGGAAAACTGTTTTTT. Translating gives CASSASGQGWGKLFF.

The chain joins TRBV29-1 to TRBJ2-1, with D possibly TRBD1 on 5 matching bases. The CDR3 totals 15 residues. Trimming removed 8 bases from V and 12 bases from J, with 29 bases in between. Germline V CDR1 and CDR2: SQVTM, ANQGSEA. CDR3 region: CSYTLGVGWDVGQFF. CDR3 DNA: TGCAGCTACACGCTAGGGGTGGGGTGGGATGTTGGGCAGTTCTTC.

V gene TRBV5-6 combines with J gene TRBJ2-7, with TRBD1 matching 10 bases. Germline V lookup: CDR1 SGHDT, CDR2 YYEEEE. J was trimmed by 2 bases and V by 5 bases; bases with no gene match: 4. The CDR3 extends over 14 amino acids. The CDR3 reads CASRLTGGPYEQYF. CDR3 in DNA: TGTGCCAGCAGGTTGACAGGGGGCCCCTACGAGCAGTACTTC. The variable domain in full, with the rest retrieved from reference TRBV5-6 and TRBJ2-7, is DAGVTQSPTHLIKTRGQQVTLRCSPKSGHDTVSWYQQALGQGPQFIFQYYEEEERQRGNFPDRFSGHQFPNYSSELNVNALLLGDSALYLCASRLTGGPYEQYFGPGTRLTVT.

The chain joins TRBV19 to TRBJ2-7, with 10 bases that match TRBD2. Trimming removed 4 bases from V and 3 bases from J; junction bases left unmatched: 3. The CDR3 extends over 14 amino acids. The germline V gene encodes CDR1 LNHDA and CDR2 SQIVND (reference sequence). The chain's CDR3 is CASSKLAGDYEQYF. The CDR3 coding sequence is TGTGCCAGTAGTAAGCTAGCGGGGGACTACGAGCAGTACTTC. The variable domain in full, completed from reference TRBV19 and TRBJ2-7, reads DGGITQSPKYLFRKEGQNVTLSCEQNLNHDAMYWYRQDPGQGLRLIYYSQIVNDFQKGDIAEGYSVSREKKESFPLTVTSAQKNPTAFYLCASSKLAGDYEQYFGPGTRLTVT.